The 27 T cell receptor beta chains in this list originate from one sample, sequenced in a study of radiation and T cells in renal cell carcinoma. Profiled with immunoSEQ multiplex PCR; TCRdb holds only in-frame clones, not every one. Among some 140,000 clones listed, 70% to 90% were seen once. Time point noted: baseline pretreatment blood. The treatment denotes: 15 Gy SBRT to primary tumor, nephrectomy 4 weeks later. The source material was blood, sampled from a patient whose treatment included radiotherapy and nephrectomy. Receptors originate from a woman aged 50 to 60 with renal cell carcinoma.

The chain employs TRBV5-4 and TRBJ2-1; 11 nucleotides match TRBD2. Per germline, CDR1 SGHNT and CDR2 YYREEE (reference sequence). The CDR3 length is 13 residues. The trim removed 7 bases at V and 10 bases at J, leaving 7 bases unmatched. Here the CDR3 DNA reads TGTGCCAGCTTTAGCGGGGGGGCCGAAGAGCAGTTCTTC. Translating it yields CASFSGGAEEQFF.

The gene calls are TRBV7-9 and TRBJ1-4, with D hard to call. The CDR3 length is 14 residues. V was trimmed by 1 base and J by 8 bases, leaving 11 bases between them. Germline V CDR1 and CDR2: SEHNR, FQNEAQ (reference sequence). The CDR3 sequence: CASSLDRYLEKLFF. The CDR3 DNA reads TGTGCCAGCAGCTTAGATCGGTACCTAGAAAAACTGTTTTTT.

The chain combines TRBV18 with TRBJ1-4; 12 bases agree with TRBD1. Trimming at V came to 5 bases and at J to 4 bases, leaving 14 bases not matched to a gene. The V gene's germline CDR1 is KGHSH and CDR2 LQKENI. This CDR3 is built from 19 residues. CDR3 bases: TGTGCCAGCTCATCGCTACCCGGGACAGGGGGCGATGGTAATGAAAAACTGTTTTTT. It translates to CASSSLPGTGGDGNEKLFF.

The chain has TRBV5-1 and TRBJ1-4; no reliable D call. Germline V gene data show CDR1 as SGHRS and CDR2 as YFSETQ. The V and J ends lost 2 bases and 3 bases respectively, with 5 bases between them. The CDR3 is 13 amino acids. The CDR3 sequence is CASSLGSNEKLFF. CDR3 bases: TGCGCCAGCAGCTTAGGGTCTAATGAAAAACTGTTTTTT.

The gene calls are TRBV5-6 and TRBJ2-7; 11 bases align to TRBD2. There are 13 residues in the CDR3. Germline CDR1 SGHDT, CDR2 YYEEEE. Germline trimming cut 1 base from V and 7 bases from J; bases unmatched to any gene: 1. CDR3 sequence (DNA): TGTGCCAGCAGCTTGAGACTAGCGGGGGAGCAGTACTTC. This translates into CASSLRLAGEQYF.

CDR3 bases: TGTGCCAGCTCACGACGACCGGGACAGGGATCCGATACGCAGTATTTT. Its protein is CASSRRPGQGSDTQYF. The chain has TRBV18 and TRBJ2-3, with 9 bases aligning to TRBD1. With V trimmed by 4 bases and J by 6 bases, 11 bases remained unmatched. The germline CDR1 and CDR2 sequences are KGHSH and LQKENI. The CDR3 is 16 residues long.

The CDR3 spells CASSQAGHRNTEAFF. The CDR3 nucleotides read TGCGCCAGCAGCCAGGCGGGACACAGGAACACTGAAGCTTTCTTT. The J gene is TRBJ1-1, the V gene TRBV4-1; D may be TRBD1 (6 bases). Between the trimmed V and J ends, which lost 3 bases and 1 base, there was a span of 12 bases. This CDR3 spans 15 amino acids. Germline CDR1 MGHRA, CDR2 YSYEKL.

This clone was seen a single time. The CDR3 DNA reads as TGTGCCAGTAGTATCCTGGGATCACAGCAATCTCCCCAGTACTTC. Translated, it gives CASSILGSQQSPQYF. The chain is built from TRBV19 and TRBJ2-5, with no clear D. CDR3 size: 15 residues. V dropped 3 bases and J dropped 9 bases, with 20 bases sitting between them. The germline CDR1 and CDR2 sequences are LNHDA and SQIVND (reference sequence). Supplemented by reference TRBV19 and TRBJ2-5, the full variable domain reads DGGITQSPKYLFRKEGQNVTLSCEQNLNHDAMYWYRQDPGQGLRLIYYSQIVNDFQKGDIAEGYSVSREKKESFPLTVTSAQKNPTAFYLCASSILGSQQSPQYFGPGTRLLVL.

The CDR3 region has the DNA TGTGCCAGCAGCACCGACAGAATGCGGAATGAGCAGTTCTTC. As protein: CASSTDRMRNEQFF. The V gene is TRBV5-4, the J gene TRBJ2-1, with a possible D match to TRBD1 (5 bases). This CDR3 is built from 14 residues. Germline CDR1 SGHNT, CDR2 YYREEE (reference sequence). The V end was cut by 4 bases, the J end by 7 bases, with 15 bases between.

The chain joins TRBV5-1 to TRBJ2-6; D gene unclear. The CDR3 has 14 residues. Germline CDR1 reads SGHRS; CDR2 reads YFSETQ. Trimming pared 2 bases from V and 0 bases from J, leaving 3 bases between. The CDR3 reads CASSFSSGANVLTF. The DNA of the CDR3 is TGCGCCAGCAGCTTCTCCTCTGGGGCCAACGTCCTGACTTTC.

The table lists this clone with a count of one. The V gene is TRBV2, the J gene TRBJ2-1, with 10 bases identical to TRBD2. The J segment lost 5 bases and the V segment lost 2 bases, leaving 15 bases of the junction unmatched. In germline, CDR1 is SNHLY, CDR2 FYNNEI. This CDR3 region has 19 residues. CDR3 in amino acids: CASSEYSGSGGLIDNEQFF. The CDR3 nucleotides read TGTGCCAGCAGTGAATATTCGGGTAGCGGGGGGTTAATCGACAATGAGCAGTTCTTC.

Worth noting for this clone: Other DNA sequences in this sample translate to the same CDR3. The chain carries TRBV2 and TRBJ1-5; TRBD1 is a possible D gene (6 bases). The germline V and J ends were trimmed by 6 bases and 0 bases, with 15 bases remaining between them. The CDR3 extends over 16 amino acids. The germline V gene has CDR1 SNHLY and CDR2 FYNNEI. The CDR3 here is CASRRGTSNSNQPQHF. The CDR3 DNA sequence: TGTGCCAGCAGGCGCGGGACATCAAATAGCAATCAGCCCCAGCATTTT.

The chain carries TRBV7-9 and TRBJ1-2; D remains ambiguous. This CDR3 contains 14 residues. Germline values: CDR1 SEHNR, CDR2 FQNEAQ (reference sequence). V was cut by 1 base and J by 1 base, with 7 bases left in between. The CDR3, as DNA: TGTGCCAGCAGCTTAGACCATTTTAACTATGGCTACACCTTC. It yields the protein CASSLDHFNYGYTF.

The genes are TRBV5-1 and TRBJ1-2; 10 bases align to TRBD1. The germline V gene has CDR1 SGHRS and CDR2 YFSETQ. The V gene end was trimmed by 0 bases and the J gene end by 2 bases; junction bases not matched to a gene: 4. CDR3 size: 16 residues. The CDR3 is CASSLARQGANYGYTF. The CDR3 DNA reads as TGCGCCAGCAGCTTGGCGAGACAGGGGGCAAACTATGGCTACACCTTC.

The chain couples TRBV11-3 to TRBJ1-1; TRBD1 matches 8 bases. This CDR3 has 15 residues. Germline trimming cut 4 bases from V and 0 bases from J; bases unmatched to any gene: 4. CDR1 and CDR2 (germline): SGHNT, YENEEA. The CDR3 DNA reads TGTGCCAGCAGCTCCGGACAGGGAATGAACACTGAAGCTTTCTTT. Its protein product is CASSSGQGMNTEAFF.

The chain combines TRBV5-1 with TRBJ2-2, with 7 bases that match TRBD2. The CDR3 runs 16 residues. Trimming took 3 bases from V and 6 from J; bases not matched to a gene: 11. Germline V gives CDR1 SGHRS, CDR2 YFSETQ. DNA of the CDR3: TGCGCCAGCAGCTGGCTTCGAGGGACTATCCCCGGGGAGCTGTTTTTT. This translates into CASSWLRGTIPGELFF.

The chain combines TRBV5-8 with TRBJ1-2; 11 bases map to TRBD1. V lost 4 bases to trimming and J lost 7 bases; unmatched junction nucleotides: 9. Germline values: CDR1 SGHTS, CDR2 YDEGEE. The CDR3 has 15 amino acids. The CDR3 reads CASSGGQGAPGGYTF. The CDR3 DNA follows: TGTGCCAGCAGCGGCGGACAGGGGGCGCCGGGTGGCTACACCTTC. The entire variable domain, with the rest obtained from reference TRBV5-8 and TRBJ1-2, is as follows: EAGVTQSPTHLIKTRGQQATLRCSPISGHTSVYWYQQALGLGLQFLLWYDEGEERNRGNFPPRFSGRQFPNYSSELNVNALELEDSALYLCASSGGQGAPGGYTFGSGTRLTVV.

The chain carries TRBV6-1 and TRBJ1-1; TRBD1 matches 9 bases. The CDR3 contains 18 residues. CDR1 and CDR2 (germline): MNHNS, SASEGT. With 1 base clipped from V and 4 bases from J, the junction kept 13 bases outside the gene matches. CDR3 region: CASSEVTGGQGGFTEAFF. For the CDR3, the DNA is TGTGCCAGCAGTGAAGTTACGGGGGGACAGGGAGGATTCACTGAAGCTTTCTTT.

This clone has a single count. The chain combines TRBV6-1 with TRBJ2-1, with D perhaps TRBD2 (7 bases). The CDR3 runs to 15 residues. Germline V gene sequence: CDR1 MNHNS, CDR2 SASEGT. Deletions cut 2 bases from V and 8 bases from J, with 16 bases between. This chain's CDR3 is CASSELSWEGDEQFF. The CDR3 DNA follows: TGTGCCAGCAGTGAATTGTCCTGGGAGGGGGATGAGCAGTTCTTC.

This sequence joins TRBV2 and TRBJ2-2; 7 bases fit TRBD2. The CDR3 totals 16 residues. V gave up 6 bases and J gave up 6 bases; unmatched junction bases: 13. The germline gives CDR1 SNHLY, CDR2 FYNNEI. Here the CDR3 DNA reads TGTGCCAGCAGGGGCGGGACTACCCCGAGGCCCGGGGAGCTGTTTTTT. It specifies CASRGGTTPRPGELFF.

This clone was detected only once. The rearrangement uses TRBV7-9 and TRBJ2-1; possible D gene TRBD1, 5 bases. Germline CDR1 reads SEHNR; CDR2 reads FQNEAQ (reference sequence). The length of the CDR3 is 12 residues. Trimming removed 1 base from V and 10 bases from J, with 8 bases in between. In DNA, the CDR3 is TGTGCCAGCAGCTTAGATTCAGGGGAGCAGTTCTTC. Residues: CASSLDSGEQFF.

About this clone itself: At one of its ends the junction is not consistent with the germline gene, which may arise from a read error. The genes are TRBV7-7 and TRBJ2-1; D remains unclear. CDR3 length equals 13 residues. Germline V lookup: CDR1 SSHAT, CDR2 FNYEAQ (reference sequence). The CDR3 DNA reads as TGTGCTAGCAGCTTAAATTTCGACAATGAGCAGTTCTTC. Translated: CASSLNFDNEQFF.

V and J are TRBV18 and TRBJ1-3; 10 bases are a match to TRBD1. Germline V CDR1 and CDR2: KGHSH, LQKENI. This CDR3 is built from 15 residues. The V and J ends lost 6 bases and 0 bases, in that order; junction bases with no gene match: 2. CDR3 region: CASSRDRGSGNTIYF. CDR3 DNA sequence: TGTGCCAGCTCTCGGGACAGGGGCTCTGGAAACACCATATATTTT.

V is TRBV30 and J is TRBJ1-5; 7 nucleotides line up with TRBD1. CDR1 is GTSNPN, CDR2 SVGIG, per germline (reference sequence). CDR3 size: 15 residues. V shed 0 bases and J 2 bases; nucleotides not matched to a gene: 4. DNA of the CDR3: TGTGCCTGGAGTGTACCAGGGGGAGGCAATCAGCCCCAGCATTTT. Residues: CAWSVPGGGNQPQHF.

This clone was seen a few times. The rearrangement joins TRBV6-5 to TRBJ1-1; tentative D call: TRBD1 (6 bases). Trimming shortened V by 7 bases and J by 11 bases, and 23 bases separated the two germline ends. The CDR3 is made up of 14 amino acids. From germline, CDR1 is MNHEY and CDR2 SVGAGI. The CDR3: CASISGVGIKEAFF. The CDR3 DNA reads as TGTGCCAGCATTTCAGGGGTCGGGATCAAGGAGGCTTTCTTT.

In DNA, the CDR3 is TGTGCCAGCAGCTCACTAGCGGCTAGCACAGATACGCAGTATTTT. Protein product: CASSSLAASTDTQYF. This chain connects TRBV7-3 to TRBJ2-3, with 8 bases lining up with TRBD2. This CDR3 region has 15 residues. Germline V gives CDR1 SGHTA, CDR2 FQGTGA. The ends lost 4 bases at V and 0 bases at J; junction bases unmatched: 3.

V and J are TRBV18 and TRBJ1-4, with 9 bases fitting TRBD1. The CDR3 is made up of 20 amino acids. Germline CDR1 KGHSH, CDR2 LQKENI. The trim removed 3 bases at V and 6 bases at J, leaving 20 bases unmatched. This CDR3 is CASSPLPPRPDRGEYEKLFF. The CDR3 bases are TGTGCCAGCTCACCGCTACCCCCCCGACCAGACAGGGGGGAATATGAAAAACTGTTTTTT.